Sequencing of this T cell receptor (beta chain) was carried out in a study of cytomegalovirus exposure and HLA in healthy donors. Overall study results and limits: The authors listed about 170 TCR beta chains as cytomegalovirus-associated. What was likely a sequencing artifact was a cluster of highly shared sequence variants.

The PCR was carried out with 60 Vbeta primers and 13 Jbeta primers. The data were produced by immunoSEQ multiplex PCR, yet TCRdb's version contains in-frame clones alone and is incomplete. The sample lists roughly 150,000 clones, approximately 80% occurring once. V gave up 5 bases and J gave up 3 bases, with 17 bases separating them. There are 15 residues in the CDR3. Germline loops: CDR1 MNHNY, CDR2 SVGAGI (reference sequence). As regards this clone: Its antigen is unidentified.

The TCR sequence derives from a man aged 30-40 years in good health and CMV-seronegative. The chain is built from TRBV6-6 and TRBJ2-7, with D possibly matching TRBD1 (6 bases). The source material was PBMCs. CDR3 sequence: CASSTPDRAFYEQYF. In DNA form, the CDR3 reads TGTGCCAGCAGTACCCCGGACAGAGCTTTCTACGAGCAGTACTTC.